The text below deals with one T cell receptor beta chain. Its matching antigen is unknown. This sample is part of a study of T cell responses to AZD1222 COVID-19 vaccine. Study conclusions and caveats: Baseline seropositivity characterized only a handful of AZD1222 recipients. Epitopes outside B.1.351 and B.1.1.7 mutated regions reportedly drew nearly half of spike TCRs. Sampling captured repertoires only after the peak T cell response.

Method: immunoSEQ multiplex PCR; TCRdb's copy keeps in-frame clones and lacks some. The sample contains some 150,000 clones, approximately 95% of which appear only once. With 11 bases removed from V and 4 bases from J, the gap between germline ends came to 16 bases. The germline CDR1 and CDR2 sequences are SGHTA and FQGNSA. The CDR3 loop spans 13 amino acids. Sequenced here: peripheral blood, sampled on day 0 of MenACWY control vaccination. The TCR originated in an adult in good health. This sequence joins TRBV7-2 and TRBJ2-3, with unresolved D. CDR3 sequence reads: CASRGRPADTQYF. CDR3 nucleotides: TGTGCCTCCCGAGGACGGCCGGCAGATACGCAGTATTTT.